The clone carrying this T cell receptor beta chain was found many times. The entry originates in a study of T cells in Graves' hyperthyroidism and ophthalmopathy. Researchers took RNA transcripts and amplified the TCR beta CDR3 regions from them. HTBI primers were employed in a first-round RT-PCR of the TCR CDR3. TCRdb re-analysed the multiplex PCR reads in MiXCR, keeping a single row per CDR3 protein. The repertoire holds about 560,000 distinct CDR3 sequences, with over 15% as singletons. Trimming cost V 7 bases and J 0 bases, with 9 bases left between them. The CDR3 consists of 14 residues. Germline V lookup: CDR1 MDHEN, CDR2 SYDVKM.

The specimen was blood. The receptor comes from a woman between 18 and 29 years old with Graves' hyperthyroidism. This rearrangement joins TRBV28 to TRBJ2-2, with D unclear. CDR3 nucleotide sequence: TGTGCCAGCACCCTTGGGGCGAACACCGGGGAGCTGTTTTTT. This gives the protein CASTLGANTGELFF. The full variable domain, completed using reference TRBV28 and TRBJ2-2, is DVKVTQSSRYLVKRTGEKVFLECVQDMDHENMFWYRQDPGLGLRLIYFSYDVKMKEKGDIPEGYSVSREKKERFSLILESASTNQTSMYLCASTLGANTGELFFGEGSRLTVL.